Listed below are T cell receptor beta chains from one sample, sequenced in a study of blood T cells in healthy people across ages. TCRdb reprocessed the 5' RACE reads with MiXCR, giving one entry per CDR3 protein. The repertoire includes 1.8 million or so distinct CDR3 sequences, around 40% of them detected once, and about 21% sits in the top ten. The material sequenced was blood. The receptors stem from a human donor in good health. Each CDR3 is given with its conserved first and last residue. Each record gives: D gene, J gene, V gene, clone size, CDR3 protein, CDR3 DNA. D genes are given only for firm matches. Clone size is shown for a subset of rows, as once, few, many or a class of expanded clone.

d_call: .; j_call: TRBJ2-7; v_call: TRBV29-1; clone_size: few; cdr3_aa: CSVELHGKAYEQYF; cdr3_nt: TGCAGCGTTGAACTCCACGGTAAAGCCTACGAGCAGTACTTC
d_call: .; j_call: TRBJ1-2; v_call: TRBV24-1; clone_size: many; cdr3_aa: CATSDGVGYTF; cdr3_nt: TGTGCCACCAGTGATGGGGTTGGCTACACCTTC
d_call: TRBD1; j_call: TRBJ2-7; v_call: TRBV2; clone_size: few; cdr3_aa: CASSPSTGGRYEQYF; cdr3_nt: TGTGCCAGCAGCCCATCCACAGGGGGTCGCTACGAGCAGTACTTC
d_call: .; j_call: TRBJ1-2; v_call: TRBV13; clone_size: .; cdr3_aa: CASSLMYRERYGYTF; cdr3_nt: TGTGCCAGCAGCCTCATGTACAGGGAACGGTATGGCTACACCTTC
d_call: .; j_call: TRBJ2-1; v_call: TRBV12-3/TRBV12-4; clone_size: .; cdr3_aa: CASIRSLGSYNEQFF; cdr3_nt: TGTGCCAGCATCCGAAGCCTAGGATCCTACAATGAGCAGTTCTTC
d_call: TRBD1; j_call: TRBJ2-7; v_call: TRBV4-3; clone_size: .; cdr3_aa: CASSQDRVSSYEQYF; cdr3_nt: TGCGCCAGCAGCCAGGACAGGGTCAGCTCCTACGAGCAGTACTTC
d_call: TRBD1; j_call: TRBJ1-2; v_call: TRBV5-1; clone_size: .; cdr3_aa: CASSLNPEGDRVGYTF; cdr3_nt: TGCGCCAGCAGCTTGAACCCCGAGGGGGACAGGGTTGGCTACACCTTC
d_call: .; j_call: TRBJ1-5; v_call: TRBV12-3/TRBV12-4; clone_size: .; cdr3_aa: CASSYDRSTLIHSNQPQHF; cdr3_nt: TGTGCCAGCAGTTACGACAGGTCGACACTCATTCATAGCAATCAGCCCCAGCATTTT
d_call: TRBD1; j_call: TRBJ2-5; v_call: TRBV4-2; clone_size: .; cdr3_aa: CASSQDGQGLETQYF; cdr3_nt: TGTGCCAGCAGCCAAGATGGACAGGGGTTAGAGACCCAGTACTTC
d_call: .; j_call: TRBJ2-6; v_call: TRBV29-1; clone_size: .; cdr3_aa: CSGVSGANVLTF; cdr3_nt: TGCAGCGGTGTCTCTGGGGCCAACGTCCTGACTTTC
d_call: .; j_call: TRBJ1-1; v_call: TRBV14; clone_size: .; cdr3_aa: CASSQDWMNTEAFF; cdr3_nt: TGTGCCAGCAGCCAAGACTGGATGAACACTGAAGCTTTCTTT